This TCR beta chain was retrieved from a study of cytomegalovirus exposure and HLA in healthy donors. The study, taken as a whole, reports: In a later analysis, a missense DCLRE1C variant was linked to TCR beta V- and J-gene trimming. Per published accounts, TCR beta sequences correctly predicted the HLA-A and HLA-B alleles of most subjects. When analyzed later, the rates of TCR association showed variation by HLA locus, with DRB1 the most and HLA-C the fewest. As was reported, the classifier diagnosed cytomegalovirus status with high specificity and sensitivity.

Notes on this clone: Its specificity is unknown.

The primer mix had 60 Vbeta and 13 Jbeta primers. Produced via immunoSEQ multiplex PCR; TCRdb's table is partial and in-frame only. The table has 150,000 to 200,000 clones, around three quarters seen once; the top ten hold around 5.4%. Germline assignment: CDR1 SGHRS and CDR2 YFSETQ. After removal of 3 bases from V and 0 bases from J, the junction contained 5 bases not matched to a gene. The CDR3 has 18 amino acids. The chain is built from TRBV5-1 and TRBJ2-6; 11 bases align to TRBD1. The TCR was taken from a middle-aged man in good health and CMV-seronegative. The sample taken for sequencing was PBMCs. For the CDR3, the DNA is TGCGCCAGCAGCTACCCCGGGACAGGGGGCTCTGGGGCCAACGTCCTGACTTTC. Encoded protein: CASSYPGTGGSGANVLTF.